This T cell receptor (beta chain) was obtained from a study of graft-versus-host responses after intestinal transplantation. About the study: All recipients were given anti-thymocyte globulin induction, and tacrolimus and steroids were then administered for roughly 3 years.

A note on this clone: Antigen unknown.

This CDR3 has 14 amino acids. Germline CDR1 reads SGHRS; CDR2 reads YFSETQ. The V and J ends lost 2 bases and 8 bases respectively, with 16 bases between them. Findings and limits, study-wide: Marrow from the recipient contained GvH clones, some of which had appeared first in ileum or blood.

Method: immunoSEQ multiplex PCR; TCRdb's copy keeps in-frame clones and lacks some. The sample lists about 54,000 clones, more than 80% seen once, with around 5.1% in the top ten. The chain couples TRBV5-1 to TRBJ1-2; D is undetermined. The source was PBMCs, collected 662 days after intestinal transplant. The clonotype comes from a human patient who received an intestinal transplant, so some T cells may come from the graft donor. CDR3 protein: CASSFTGPDLGYTF. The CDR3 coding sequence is TGCGCCAGCAGCTTTACCGGGCCCGATCTAGGCTACACCTTC. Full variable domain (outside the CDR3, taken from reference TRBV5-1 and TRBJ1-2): KAGVTQTPRYLIKTRGQQVTLSCSPISGHRSVSWYQQTPGQGLQFLFEYFSETQRNKGNFPGRFSGRQFSNSRSEMNVSTLELGDSALYLCASSFTGPDLGYTFGSGTRLTVV.